Sequencing of this T cell receptor (beta chain) was carried out in a study of blood T cell repertoires in COVID-19. Study context: The samples span acute and convalescent COVID-19 from the United States, Italy and Spain.

The CDR3 is 15 amino acids. The junction had 5 bases not matched to a gene; V was cut back by 4 bases and J by 0 bases. CDR1 and CDR2 (germline): SGHNT, YYREEE (reference sequence). Original processing notes: Amplifying reference gene primers gave estimates of nucleated cell counts. Sequencing used immunoSEQ multiplex PCR; TCRdb keeps in-frame clones, though not all of them. V and J calls and clone size are as listed in that table; D and trimming were resolved from the DNA. This sample has 200,000 to 250,000 clones, with about 90% found just once. In terms of age and location, participants ranged from roughly 18 to 89 years and lived in under 30 US areas. Self-reported history from a screening survey and questionnaire set each donor's cohort.

The V gene is TRBV5-4, the J gene TRBJ2-3; 7 nucleotides align to TRBD2. The TCR was taken from a man aged 30-40 years who had been exposed to COVID-19. Sequencing used PBMCs or T cells enriched from blood (not recorded which). The CDR3 is CASSTGGLSTDTQYF. Here the CDR3 DNA reads TGTGCCAGCAGCACGGGGGGTCTTAGCACAGATACGCAGTATTTT.